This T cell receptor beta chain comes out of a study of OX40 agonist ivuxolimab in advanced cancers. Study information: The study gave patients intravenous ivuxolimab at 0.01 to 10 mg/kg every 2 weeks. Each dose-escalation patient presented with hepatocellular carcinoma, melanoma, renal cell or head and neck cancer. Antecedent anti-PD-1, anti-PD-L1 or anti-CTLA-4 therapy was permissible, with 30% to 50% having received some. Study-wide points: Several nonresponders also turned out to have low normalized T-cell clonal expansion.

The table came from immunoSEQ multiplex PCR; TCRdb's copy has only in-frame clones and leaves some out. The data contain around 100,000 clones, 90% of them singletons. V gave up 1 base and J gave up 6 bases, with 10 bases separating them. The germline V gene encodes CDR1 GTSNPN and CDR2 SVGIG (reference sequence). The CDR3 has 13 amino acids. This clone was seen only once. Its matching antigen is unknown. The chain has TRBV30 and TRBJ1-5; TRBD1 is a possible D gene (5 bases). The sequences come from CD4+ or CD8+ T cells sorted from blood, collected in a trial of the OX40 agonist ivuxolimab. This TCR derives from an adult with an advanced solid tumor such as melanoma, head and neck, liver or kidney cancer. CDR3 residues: CAWSGGEGQPQHF. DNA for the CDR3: TGTGCCTGGAGTGGAGGGGAGGGTCAGCCCCAGCATTTT.